This record looks at one TCR beta chain sequence and its context. These data originate in a study of blood T cell repertoires in COVID-19. Study at large: Donors of Cohort 3 who recovered were those that had two negative PCRs, clearance, or symptom resolution. Researchers got acute and convalescent COVID-19 samples from the United States, Italy and Spain.

The age range of participants was about 18 to 95 years, with residence in 20 to 25 US areas. Participants had their cohort set by participant-reported clinical history. The method was immunoSEQ multiplex PCR; TCRdb's version includes in-frame clones alone and lacks a portion of them. The table has fewer than 250,000 clones, 85% to 90% seen once. CDR3 length: 13 residues. The germline V gene encodes CDR1 ENHRY and CDR2 SYGVKD. V lost 2 bases and J 4 bases, leaving 8 bases between the germline ends. This TCR was recovered from a woman aged 35 to 49 in a cohort exposed to, infected with or recovered from COVID-19 (not recorded which). The V gene is TRBV10-3, the J gene TRBJ2-5; D unresolved. Source material: PBMCs or T cells enriched from blood (not recorded which). The DNA for the CDR3 is TGTGCCATCAGTGAGCGGGTCGGAGAGACCCAGTACTTC. It specifies CAISERVGETQYF.